Presented here are 11 T cell receptor beta chains from one specimen sequenced in a study of type 1 and type 2 diabetes patients. The PCR template was genomic DNA. The TCR beta CDR3 region was amplified using 30 forward and 13 reverse primers. TCRdb reanalysed the multiplex PCR reads using MiXCR and keeps one entry per CDR3 protein. The table includes about 250,000 distinct CDR3 sequences, roughly 50% detected once. The specimen was peripheral blood mononuclear cells (PBMCs). The receptors shown here come from a man in his late teens or twenties with type 2 diabetes.

The rearrangement uses TRBV9 and TRBJ2-7, with 9 nucleotides matching TRBD2. The CDR3 has 14 residues. Germline V lookup: CDR1 SGDLS, CDR2 YYNGEE. Trimming took 4 bases from V and 7 from J; bases not matched to a gene: 9. The CDR3 reads CASSPAGGPWEQYF. For the CDR3, the DNA is TGTGCCAGCAGCCCGGCGGGAGGGCCGTGGGAGCAGTACTTC. Complete variable domain (other parts from reference TRBV9 and TRBJ2-7): DSGVTQTPKHLITATGQRVTLRCSPRSGDLSVYWYQQSLDQGLQFLIQYYNGEERAKGNILERFSAQQFPDLHSELNLSSLELGDSALYFCASSPAGGPWEQYFGPGTRLTVT.

The genes are TRBV20-1 and TRBJ2-3, with TRBD2 matching 10 bases. The CDR3 loop spans 19 amino acids. The V gene's germline CDR1 is DFQATT and CDR2 SNEGSKA (reference sequence). Trimming cost V 6 bases and J 3 bases; bases outside gene matches: 21. CDR3 sequence (DNA): TGCAGTGCCTCTACGCCTCAGGAGCGGGAGGGCCTAGTAACAGATACGCAGTATTTT. Encoded protein: CSASTPQEREGLVTDTQYF.

This chain connects TRBV5-1 to TRBJ1-2; D unclear. CDR1 and CDR2 (germline): SGHRS, YFSETQ. The germline V and J ends were trimmed by 0 bases and 3 bases, with 6 bases remaining between them. The CDR3 totals 13 residues. The CDR3 is CASSLARDYGYTF. CDR3 nucleotides: TGCGCCAGCAGCTTGGCCCGGGACTATGGCTACACCTTC.

This clonotype has more than one count but fewer than ten. V usage is TRBV30 and J usage is TRBJ2-1, with TRBD2 matching 10 bases. Germline loops: CDR1 GTSNPN, CDR2 SVGIG (reference sequence). This CDR3 is 14 amino acids long. Trimming removed 2 bases from V and 7 bases from J; junction bases left unmatched: 5. This chain's CDR3 is CAWSWLAGVNEQFF. The CDR3 bases are TGTGCCTGGAGTTGGCTAGCGGGAGTAAATGAGCAGTTCTTC. Complete variable domain (other parts from reference TRBV30 and TRBJ2-1): SQTIHQWPATLVQPVGSPLSLECTVEGTSNPNLYWYRQAAGRGLQLLFYSVGIGQISSEVPQNLSASRPQDRQFILSSKKLLLSDSGFYLCAWSWLAGVNEQFFGPGTRLTVL.

The chain couples TRBV9 to TRBJ2-1; D gene unclear. Germline-derived CDR1 and CDR2 are SGDLS and YYNGEE. V was pared by 0 bases and J by 7 bases, with 8 bases between. The CDR3 totals 13 residues. The CDR3 here is CASSVGRLNEQFF. The DNA of the CDR3 is TGTGCCAGCAGCGTAGGGCGGCTTAATGAGCAGTTCTTC.

This chain joins TRBV30 and TRBJ1-2; a possible D gene is TRBD1 (5 bases). The germline V and J ends were trimmed by 8 bases and 2 bases, with 18 bases remaining between them. CDR3 size: 14 residues. Germline V lookup: CDR1 GTSNPN, CDR2 SVGIG (reference sequence). Here the CDR3 reads CASSPGNRNYGYTF. For the CDR3, the DNA is TGTGCCAGTAGCCCAGGGAACAGGAACTATGGCTACACCTTC.

The J gene is TRBJ2-7, the V gene TRBV12-3 or TRBV12-4; D is ambiguous. Trimming removed 5 bases at V and 4 bases at J, with 6 bases between. The CDR3 consists of 11 residues. CDR3 amino acids: CASSALYEQYF. In nucleotides, the CDR3 is TGTGCCAGCAGTGCACTTTACGAGCAGTACTTC.

The chain employs TRBV6-5 and TRBJ1-1, with 7 bases matching TRBD1. CDR3 length: 15 residues. The J segment lost 3 bases and the V segment lost 2 bases, leaving 6 bases of the junction unmatched. CDR1 MNHEY and CDR2 SVGAGI come from the germline V gene. The CDR3 is CASSYATQGYTEAFF. As DNA, the CDR3 is TGTGCCAGCAGTTACGCTACACAGGGGTACACTGAAGCTTTCTTT.

This sequence joins TRBV7-9 and TRBJ2-3, with D possibly TRBD2 on 7 matching bases. The V and J ends lost 3 bases and 2 bases respectively, with 12 bases between them. This CDR3 comprises 15 residues. Germline values: CDR1 SEHNR, CDR2 FQNEAQ (reference sequence). The CDR3 DNA is TGTGCCAGCAGCTTCCGGGGGGCCAACACAGATACGCAGTATTTT. Its translation is CASSFRGANTDTQYF.

The CDR3 sequence: CASSGSNYGYTF. Written as DNA, the CDR3 is TGTGCCAGTAGCGGTTCTAACTATGGCTACACCTTC. The chain links TRBV19 to TRBJ1-2, with D hard to call. This CDR3 spans 12 amino acids. Germline assignment: CDR1 LNHDA and CDR2 SQIVND (reference sequence). V shed 6 bases and J shed 0 bases, with 5 bases lying between them.

This clonotype was detected only a few times. The rearrangement uses TRBV30 and TRBJ1-1; D possibly corresponds to TRBD1 (5 bases). CDR3 length: 13 amino acids. V was cut by 2 bases and J by 5 bases, with 12 bases left in between. The germline V gene encodes CDR1 GTSNPN and CDR2 SVGIG (reference sequence). DNA of the CDR3: TGTGCCTGGAGTTGGGGGGGGGGGACTGAAGCTTTCTTT. This translates into CAWSWGGGTEAFF. Full variable domain (missing parts from reference TRBV30 and TRBJ1-1): SQTIHQWPATLVQPVGSPLSLECTVEGTSNPNLYWYRQAAGRGLQLLFYSVGIGQISSEVPQNLSASRPQDRQFILSSKKLLLSDSGFYLCAWSWGGGTEAFFGQGTRLTVV.